The next 22 T cell receptor beta chains were all read from a single sample in a study of T cell responses to AZD1222 COVID-19 vaccine. Here immunoSEQ multiplex PCR was the method, and the copy in TCRdb shows in-frame clones only, minus some. The repertoire holds more than 75,000 clones, with about 90% as singletons. Specimen: peripheral blood, collected on day 0 of AZD1222 vaccination. The receptors originated from an adult in good health.

The chain joins TRBV9 to TRBJ2-7; TRBD2 matches 8 bases. The CDR3 has 16 amino acids. Looked up from germline, CDR1 is SGDLS and CDR2 is YYNGEE. V lost 0 bases and J lost 7; bases outside the gene matches: 12. As DNA, the CDR3 is TGTGCCAGCAGCGTAGGGGTGGGACTAGATCCCTTTGAGCAGTACTTC. Translation gives CASSVGVGLDPFEQYF.

The CDR3 region has the DNA TGTGCCAGCAGCTTAGTCCAGGGTCGTGAAAAACTGTTTTTT. Amino acids: CASSLVQGREKLFF. The rearrangement uses TRBV7-9 and TRBJ1-4; perhaps TRBD1 as D (5 bases). Per germline, CDR1 SEHNR and CDR2 FQNEAQ (reference sequence). Between the trimmed V and J ends, which lost 1 base and 7 bases, there was a span of 10 bases. This CDR3 has 14 amino acids. Variable domain in full (rest from reference TRBV7-9 and TRBJ1-4): DTGVSQNPRHKITKRGQNVTFRCDPISEHNRLYWYRQTLGQGPEFLTYFQNEAQLEKSRLLSDRFSAERPKGSFSTLEIQRTEQGDSAMYLCASSLVQGREKLFFGSGTQLSVL.

The CDR3 spells CASSLSLRASDTQYF. The DNA for the CDR3 is TGTGCCAGCAGCTTATCGCTCCGGGCCTCAGATACGCAGTATTTT. The chain carries TRBV7-6 and TRBJ2-3, with D uncertain. V was cut by 2 bases and J by 4 bases, with 13 bases left in between. Germline loops: CDR1 SGHVS, CDR2 FNYEAQ. The CDR3 loop spans 15 amino acids. The full variable domain, rest sourced from reference TRBV7-6 and TRBJ2-3, is GAGVSQSPRYKVTKRGQDVALRCDPISGHVSLYWYRQALGQGPEFLTYFNYEAQQDKSGLPNDRFSAERPEGSISTLTIQRTEQRDSAMYRCASSLSLRASDTQYFGPGTRLTVL.

DNA for the CDR3: TGTGCCAGTAGTATAGTGCCCCTAGACTACAATGAGCAGTTCTTC. Translation: CASSIVPLDYNEQFF. V and J are TRBV19 and TRBJ2-1; D not certain. This CDR3 is built from 15 residues. The V end lost 1 base, the J end lost 3 bases, and 10 bases lay between the germline ends. CDR1 and CDR2 (germline): LNHDA, SQIVND (reference sequence).

The chain recombines TRBV29-1 with TRBJ2-5; D unclear. CDR1 and CDR2 from the germline V gene are SQVTM and ANQGSEA. V shed 6 bases and J shed 3 bases, with 14 bases lying between them. The CDR3 loop spans 13 amino acids. CDR3 DNA: TGCAGCGTGGCCTTTGGTGGGAAAGAGACCCAGTACTTC. Protein product: CSVAFGGKETQYF.

J is TRBJ2-7 and V is TRBV19; D might be TRBD1 (5 bases). Germline V gene sequence: CDR1 LNHDA, CDR2 SQIVND (reference sequence). With 3 bases removed from V and 3 bases from J, the gap between germline ends came to 9 bases. This CDR3 has 13 residues. DNA of the CDR3: TGTGCCAGTAGTATGACAGTAAACTACGAGCAGTACTTC. Its protein is CASSMTVNYEQYF.

This sequence joins TRBV7-9 and TRBJ2-7; D may be TRBD2 (5 bases). CDR3 length: 15 amino acids. V lost 1 base, J lost 2 bases, and 12 bases lay in between. Germline lookup yields CDR1 SEHNR and CDR2 FQNEAQ (reference sequence). The CDR3 loop reads CASSLESGGTYEQYF. For the CDR3, the DNA is TGTGCCAGCAGCTTAGAGAGCGGCGGCACCTACGAGCAGTACTTC.

The J gene is TRBJ2-7, the V gene TRBV18; weak D call: TRBD1 (6 bases). The CDR3 extends over 13 amino acids. Per germline, CDR1 KGHSH and CDR2 LQKENI. Trimming cost V 3 bases and J 5 bases, with 11 bases left between them. CDR3 coding DNA: TGTGCCAGCTCACCGTGGACAGAGGACGAGCAGTACTTC. Translation: CASSPWTEDEQYF.

The gene calls are TRBV5-1 and TRBJ1-5; D gene ambiguous. The CDR3 consists of 15 residues. The V end lost 2 bases, the J end lost 1 base, and 10 bases lay between the germline ends. Germline CDR1 and CDR2: SGHRS and YFSETQ. CDR3 nucleotide sequence: TGCGCCAGCAGCTTAGCCCCCGACAGCAATCAGCCCCAGCATTTT. It specifies CASSLAPDSNQPQHF.

This chain joins TRBV3-1 (or the pseudogene TRBV3-2) and TRBJ1-2, with a possible D match to TRBD1 (6 bases). The germline V and J ends were trimmed by 3 bases and 6 bases, with 17 bases remaining between them. The CDR3 runs 15 residues. The germline CDR1 and CDR2 sequences are LGHDT and YNNKEL (reference sequence). CDR3 bases: TGTGCCAGCAGCCACAGGGGAAGGGTGAAAAATGGCTACACCTTC. Translated: CASSHRGRVKNGYTF.

The chain joins TRBV24-1 to TRBJ1-4; D unresolved. Deletions cut 6 bases from V and 3 bases from J, with 10 bases between. Per the germline V gene, CDR1 is KGHDR and CDR2 is SFDVKD. The CDR3 sequence is 14 residues long. The CDR3 protein is CATSTSRANEKLFF. CDR3 nucleotides: TGTGCCACCAGTACCTCGAGGGCTAATGAAAAACTGTTTTTT.

The chain joins TRBV5-1 to TRBJ2-2; D gene uncertain. The germline V gene encodes CDR1 SGHRS and CDR2 YFSETQ. V gave up 4 bases and J gave up 3 bases, with 1 base separating them. This CDR3 has 11 amino acids. The CDR3 sequence: CASSDTGELFF. CDR3 DNA: TGCGCCAGCAGCGACACCGGGGAGCTGTTTTTT.

J is TRBJ2-7 and V is TRBV6-5; D not certain. Germline V gene data show CDR1 as MNHEY and CDR2 as SVGAGI. The V end was cut by 8 bases, the J end by 3 bases, with 17 bases between. The CDR3 totals 14 residues. The CDR3 here is CASLGQARDYEQYF. CDR3 nucleotide sequence: TGTGCCAGCCTGGGCCAGGCTCGTGACTACGAGCAGTACTTC.

The genes are TRBV12-5 and TRBJ1-1; D not certain. CDR3 length equals 13 residues. CDR1 and CDR2 from the germline V gene are LGHNT and FRNRAP. V was pared by 7 bases and J by 8 bases, with 17 bases between. The CDR3, as DNA: TGTGCTAGTGCCCTAGGACCTTCCTCCGAAGCTTTCTTT. Amino acids: CASALGPSSEAFF.

This clone was detected only a few times. This chain joins TRBV6-4 and TRBJ2-2; possible D gene TRBD1, 6 bases. This CDR3 region has 14 residues. Germline V CDR1 and CDR2: MRHNA, SNTAGT. Trimming cost V 2 bases and J 4 bases, with 8 bases left between them. The CDR3 DNA sequence: TGTGCCAGCAGTGACGCAGGGGTCACCGGGGAGCTGTTTTTT. It is translated as CASSDAGVTGELFF.

The genes are TRBV5-4 and TRBJ2-7; D perhaps matches TRBD2 (6 bases). CDR1 SGHNT and CDR2 YYREEE come from the germline V gene (reference sequence). This CDR3 comprises 17 residues. V dropped 5 bases and J dropped 6 bases, with 27 bases sitting between them. CDR3 nucleotides: TGTGCCAGCAGTACCGGGACTCTGTCGGGATCTGTCTCCGAGCAGTACTTC. Its translation is CASSTGTLSGSVSEQYF.

V gene TRBV28 combines with J gene TRBJ2-1; TRBD1 or TRBD2 may be the D gene (6 bases each). V lost 1 base to trimming and J lost 7 bases, with 14 bases between them. Germline V lookup: CDR1 MDHEN, CDR2 SYDVKM. The CDR3 is made up of 15 amino acids. CDR3 bases: TGTGCCAGCAGTTTATTAGTTACGGGGGCGAATGAGCAGTTCTTC. This translates into CASSLLVTGANEQFF.

This clone has only a few counts. The rearrangement links TRBV19 to TRBJ1-2; TRBD1 might be the D (6 bases). CDR3 length: 13 amino acids. Trimming left V 1 base short and J 8 bases short, with 11 bases between. CDR1 is LNHDA, CDR2 SQIVND, per germline (reference sequence). The CDR3 loop reads CASSIGSRGGYTF. Here the CDR3 DNA reads TGTGCCAGTAGTATAGGTTCCAGGGGAGGCTACACCTTC.

The chain combines TRBV6-2 or TRBV6-3 with TRBJ1-5, with no clear D. Germline-derived CDR1 and CDR2 are MNHEY and SVGEGT. There are 12 residues in the CDR3. Trimming stripped 6 bases from V and 2 bases from J, with 5 bases between. The CDR3 is CASSEGNQPQHF. In DNA form, the CDR3 reads TGTGCCAGCAGCGAAGGCAATCAGCCCCAGCATTTT.

The genes are TRBV6-5 and TRBJ2-1; 11 nucleotides line up with TRBD2. The CDR3 has 15 amino acids. With 5 bases clipped from V and 2 bases from J, the junction kept 2 bases outside the gene matches. Germline-derived CDR1 and CDR2 are MNHEY and SVGAGI. The DNA for the CDR3 is TGTGCCAGCAGTCCGGGACTAGCGGCCTACAATGAGCAGTTCTTC. Translation gives CASSPGLAAYNEQFF.

The chain combines TRBV5-5 with TRBJ2-3, with a tentative D call TRBD1 (7 bases). The germline gives CDR1 SGHKS, CDR2 YYEKEE (reference sequence). V lost 0 bases and J 5 bases, leaving 13 bases between the germline ends. The CDR3 is 15 amino acids. The CDR3 protein is CASSLGSGGLDTQYF. For the CDR3, the DNA is TGTGCCAGCAGCTTGGGTTCAGGGGGGCTAGATACGCAGTATTTT.

The V gene is TRBV27, the J gene TRBJ2-7; 11 bases agree with TRBD1. Germline V CDR1 and CDR2: MNHEY, SMNVEV (reference sequence). V gave up 3 bases and J gave up 3 bases; unmatched junction bases: 10. The CDR3 is 17 amino acids. CDR3 nucleotide sequence: TGTGCCAGCAGTTTTAAAACTCCGGGACAGGGGGGCTACGAGCAGTACTTC. Amino acids: CASSFKTPGQGGYEQYF.